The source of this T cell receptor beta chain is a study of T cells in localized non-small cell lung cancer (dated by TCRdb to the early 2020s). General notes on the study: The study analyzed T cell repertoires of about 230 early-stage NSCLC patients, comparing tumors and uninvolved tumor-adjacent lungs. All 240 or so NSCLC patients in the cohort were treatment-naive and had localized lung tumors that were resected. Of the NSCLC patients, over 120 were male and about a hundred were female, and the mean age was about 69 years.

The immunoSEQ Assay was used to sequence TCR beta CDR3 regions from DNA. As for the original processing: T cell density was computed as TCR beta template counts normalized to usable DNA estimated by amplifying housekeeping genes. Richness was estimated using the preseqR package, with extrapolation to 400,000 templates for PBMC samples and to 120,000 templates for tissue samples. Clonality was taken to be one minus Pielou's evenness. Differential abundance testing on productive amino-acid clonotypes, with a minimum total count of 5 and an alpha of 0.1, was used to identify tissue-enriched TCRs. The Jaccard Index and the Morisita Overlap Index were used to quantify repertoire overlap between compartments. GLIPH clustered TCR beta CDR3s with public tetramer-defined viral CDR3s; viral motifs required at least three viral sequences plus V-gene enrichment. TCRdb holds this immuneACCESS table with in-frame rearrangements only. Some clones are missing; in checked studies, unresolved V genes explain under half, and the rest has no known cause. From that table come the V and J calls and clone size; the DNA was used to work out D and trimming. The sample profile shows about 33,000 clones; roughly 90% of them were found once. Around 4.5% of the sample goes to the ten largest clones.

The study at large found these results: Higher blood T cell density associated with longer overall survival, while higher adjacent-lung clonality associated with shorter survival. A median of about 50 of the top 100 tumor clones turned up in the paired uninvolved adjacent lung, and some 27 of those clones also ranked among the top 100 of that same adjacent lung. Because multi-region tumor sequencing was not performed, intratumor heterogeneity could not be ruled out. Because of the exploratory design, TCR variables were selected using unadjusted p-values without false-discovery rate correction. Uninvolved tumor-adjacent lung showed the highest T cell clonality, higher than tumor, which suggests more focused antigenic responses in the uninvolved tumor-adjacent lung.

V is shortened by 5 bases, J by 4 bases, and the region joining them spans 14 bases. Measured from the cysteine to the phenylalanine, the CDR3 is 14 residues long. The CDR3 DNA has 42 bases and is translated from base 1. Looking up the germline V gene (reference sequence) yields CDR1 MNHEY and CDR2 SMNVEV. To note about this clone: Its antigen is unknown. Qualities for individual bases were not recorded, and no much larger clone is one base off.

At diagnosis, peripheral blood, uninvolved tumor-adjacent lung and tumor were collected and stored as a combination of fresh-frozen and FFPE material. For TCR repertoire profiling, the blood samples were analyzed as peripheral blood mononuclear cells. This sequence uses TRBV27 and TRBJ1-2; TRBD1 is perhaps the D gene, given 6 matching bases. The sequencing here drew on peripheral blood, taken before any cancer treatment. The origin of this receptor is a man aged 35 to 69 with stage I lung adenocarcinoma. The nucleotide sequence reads TGTGCCAGCAGTACCACAGGGTCGCTCTATGGCTACACCTTC. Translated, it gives CASSTTGSLYGYTF.